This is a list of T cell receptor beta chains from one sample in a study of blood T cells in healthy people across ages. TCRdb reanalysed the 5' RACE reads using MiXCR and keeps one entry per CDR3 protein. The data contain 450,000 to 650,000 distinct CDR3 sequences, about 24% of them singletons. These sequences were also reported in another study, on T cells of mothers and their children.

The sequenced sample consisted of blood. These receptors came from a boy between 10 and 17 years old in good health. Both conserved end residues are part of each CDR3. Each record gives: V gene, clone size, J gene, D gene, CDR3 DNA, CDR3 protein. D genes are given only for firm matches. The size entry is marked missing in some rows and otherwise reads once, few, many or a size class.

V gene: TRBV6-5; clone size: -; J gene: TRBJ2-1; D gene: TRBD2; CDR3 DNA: TGTGCCAGCAGTTTTAGCGGGATGAGCTCCTACAATGAGCAGTTCTTC; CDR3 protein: CASSFSGMSSYNEQFF
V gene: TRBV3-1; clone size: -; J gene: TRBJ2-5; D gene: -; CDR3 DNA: TGTGCCAGCAGCCCCACCCGCGGGGAAGAGACCCAGTACTTC; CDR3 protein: CASSPTRGEETQYF
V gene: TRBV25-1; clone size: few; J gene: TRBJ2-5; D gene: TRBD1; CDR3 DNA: TGTGCCAGCAGTGCATCCGGGACAGGCCCAGGGCAGTACTTC; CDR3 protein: CASSASGTGPGQYF
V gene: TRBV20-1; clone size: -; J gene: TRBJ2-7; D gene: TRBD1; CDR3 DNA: TGCAGTGCTAGAGATTTCGAAGGGCAGGGGGTCTACGAGCAGTACTTC; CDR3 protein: CSARDFEGQGVYEQYF
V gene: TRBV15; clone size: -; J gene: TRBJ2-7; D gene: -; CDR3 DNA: TGTGCCACCAGCGGGGACGGAGGGCCGCAATACGAGCAGTACTTC; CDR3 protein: CATSGDGGPQYEQYF
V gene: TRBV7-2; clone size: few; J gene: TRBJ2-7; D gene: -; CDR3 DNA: TGTGCCAGCAGCATAGGGTCCTACGAGCAGTACTTC; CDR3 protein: CASSIGSYEQYF
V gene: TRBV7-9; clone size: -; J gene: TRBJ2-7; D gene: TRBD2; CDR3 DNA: TGTGCCAGCAGCTCCAAGCCGGGACTAGCGCCAACCTACGAGCAGTACTTC; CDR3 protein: CASSSKPGLAPTYEQYF
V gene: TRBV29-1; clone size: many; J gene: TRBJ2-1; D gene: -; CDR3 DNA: TGCAGCGTGGGGAGTGGACTACGGGTCTATGAGCAGTTCTTC; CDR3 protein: CSVGSGLRVYEQFF
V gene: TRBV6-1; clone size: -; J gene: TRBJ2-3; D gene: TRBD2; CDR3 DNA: TGTGCCAGCAGTGAAATTGGGACTAGCGGGGGGATTTTCGGGACGGATACGCAGTATTTT; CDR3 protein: CASSEIGTSGGIFGTDTQYF
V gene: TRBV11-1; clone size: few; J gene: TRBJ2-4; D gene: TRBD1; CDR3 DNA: TGTGCCAGCAGCACCGGGACAGGCCTGTTTATATCCAAAAACATTCAGTACTTC; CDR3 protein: CASSTGTGLFISKNIQYF
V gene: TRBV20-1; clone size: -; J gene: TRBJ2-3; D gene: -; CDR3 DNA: TGCAGTGCTACAGACAGGTCCCATCCAGATACGCAGTATTTT; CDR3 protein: CSATDRSHPDTQYF
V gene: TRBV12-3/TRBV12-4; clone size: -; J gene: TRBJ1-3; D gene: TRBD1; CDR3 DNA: TGTGCCAGCAGTTTCATATGGGACAGGGCTGGAAACACCATATATTTT; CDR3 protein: CASSFIWDRAGNTIYF
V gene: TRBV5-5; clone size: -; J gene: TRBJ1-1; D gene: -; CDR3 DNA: TGTGCCAGCAGCCGCCTTCTCACACGAAACACTGAAGCTTTCTTT; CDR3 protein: CASSRLLTRNTEAFF
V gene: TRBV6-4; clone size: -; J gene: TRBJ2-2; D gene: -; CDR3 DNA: TGTACCAGCAGTGACGGGGGCGCGAACACCGGGGAGCTGTTTTTT; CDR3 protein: CTSSDGGANTGELFF
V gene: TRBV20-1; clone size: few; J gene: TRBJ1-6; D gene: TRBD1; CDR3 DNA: TGCAGTGCTAGGACAGGGGGCGAGAATTCACCCCTCCACTTT; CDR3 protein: CSARTGGENSPLHF
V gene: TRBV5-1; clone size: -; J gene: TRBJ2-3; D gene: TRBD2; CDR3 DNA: TGCGCCAGCAGTACCGGACTAGAAGGGGATACGCAGTATTTT; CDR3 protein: CASSTGLEGDTQYF
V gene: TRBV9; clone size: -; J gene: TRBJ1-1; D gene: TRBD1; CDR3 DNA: TGTGCCAGCAGCTCCCTGACAGGGGTGAACACTGAAGCTTTCTTT; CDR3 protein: CASSSLTGVNTEAFF
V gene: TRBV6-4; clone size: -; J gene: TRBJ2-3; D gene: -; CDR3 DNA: TGTGCCAGCAGTGACAAGGTCGGCACAGATACGCAGTATTTT; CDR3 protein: CASSDKVGTDTQYF
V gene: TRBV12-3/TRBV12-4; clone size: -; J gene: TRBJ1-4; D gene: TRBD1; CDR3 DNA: TGTGCCAGCAGGTCAGGGACAGGGGGCGCCCCAACTAATGAAAAACTGTTTTTT; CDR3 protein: CASRSGTGGAPTNEKLFF
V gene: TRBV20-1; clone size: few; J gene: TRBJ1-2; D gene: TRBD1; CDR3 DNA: TGCAGTGCCCCAGGACAGGGGAGGGGTGGGGGCTACACCTTC; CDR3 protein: CSAPGQGRGGGYTF
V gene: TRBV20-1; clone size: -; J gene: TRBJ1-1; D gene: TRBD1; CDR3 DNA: TGCAGTGCTAGAGATGGAGGACAGGGGGTCACTGAAGCTTTCTTT; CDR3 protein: CSARDGGQGVTEAFF
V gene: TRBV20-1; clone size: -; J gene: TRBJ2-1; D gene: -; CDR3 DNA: TGCAGTGCTAGAGATCAGGCCCGGTACTCCTACAATGAGCAGTTCTTC; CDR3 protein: CSARDQARYSYNEQFF
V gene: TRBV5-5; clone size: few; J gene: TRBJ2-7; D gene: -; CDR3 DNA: TGTGCCAGCAGCTTGATGGGAGCCGCCTACGAGCAGTACTTC; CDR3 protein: CASSLMGAAYEQYF
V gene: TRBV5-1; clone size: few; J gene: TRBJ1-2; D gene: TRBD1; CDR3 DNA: TGCGCCAGCAGCATGACAGGGATCGACGGCTACACCTTC; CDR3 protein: CASSMTGIDGYTF
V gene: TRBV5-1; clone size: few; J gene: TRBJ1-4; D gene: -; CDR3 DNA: TGCGCCAGCGCATGGGGGAAGGGCTTGGATGAAAAACTGTTTTTT; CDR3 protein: CASAWGKGLDEKLFF
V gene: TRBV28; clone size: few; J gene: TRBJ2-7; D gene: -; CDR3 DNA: TGTGCCAGCAATGAAAAGGGCTACGAGCAGTACTTC; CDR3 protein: CASNEKGYEQYF
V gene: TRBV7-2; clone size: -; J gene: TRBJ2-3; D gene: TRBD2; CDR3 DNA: TGTGCCAGCAGCCTCGACGAGCGGGGGGGAGTCACAGATACGCAGTATTTT; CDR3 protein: CASSLDERGGVTDTQYF
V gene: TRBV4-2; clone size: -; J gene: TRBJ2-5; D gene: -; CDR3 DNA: TGTGCTAAGACGGACGGGTGGGGAAAAGAGATCCAGTACTTC; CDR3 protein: CAKTDGWGKEIQYF
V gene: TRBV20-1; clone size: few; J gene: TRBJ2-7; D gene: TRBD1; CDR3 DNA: TGCAGTGCTCCCCGGGACAGCTATTACGAGCAGTACTTC; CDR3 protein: CSAPRDSYYEQYF
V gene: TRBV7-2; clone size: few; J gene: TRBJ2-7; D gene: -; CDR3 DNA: TGTGCCAGCAGTTCTCCCGGGGAGCCCTCCTACGAGCAGTACTTC; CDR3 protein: CASSSPGEPSYEQYF
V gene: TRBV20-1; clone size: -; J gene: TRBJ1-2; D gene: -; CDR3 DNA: TGCAGTGCTAGAATCGTCTATGGCTACACCTTC; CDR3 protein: CSARIVYGYTF
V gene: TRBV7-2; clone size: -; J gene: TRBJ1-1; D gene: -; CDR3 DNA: TGTGCCAGCAGCTTAATCTTTGAAGCTTTCTTT; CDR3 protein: CASSLIFEAFF
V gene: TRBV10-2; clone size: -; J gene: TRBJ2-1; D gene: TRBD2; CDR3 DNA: TGCGCCAGCAGTGAGCGGACTAGCGGGAGCTCTAATGAGCAGTTCTTC; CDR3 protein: CASSERTSGSSNEQFF
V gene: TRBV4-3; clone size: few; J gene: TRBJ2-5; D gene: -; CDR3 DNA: TGCGCCAGCGGCCAAGAGAGCCCTGGGCTTGGGACCCAGTACTTC; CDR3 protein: CASGQESPGLGTQYF
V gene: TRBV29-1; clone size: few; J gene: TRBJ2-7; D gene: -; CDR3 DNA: TGCAGCGTGAACCCGGGACTTCGAGGGGAGCAGTACTTC; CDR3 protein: CSVNPGLRGEQYF
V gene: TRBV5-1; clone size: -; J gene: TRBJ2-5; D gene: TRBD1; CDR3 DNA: TGCGCCAGCAGCATGGACAGGGTTTGGGGGACCCAGTACTTC; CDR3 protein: CASSMDRVWGTQYF
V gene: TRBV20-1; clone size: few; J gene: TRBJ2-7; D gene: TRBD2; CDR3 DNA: TGCAGTGCTAGAGGAGATCGGGGGGATGGATACGAGCAGTACTTC; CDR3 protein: CSARGDRGDGYEQYF
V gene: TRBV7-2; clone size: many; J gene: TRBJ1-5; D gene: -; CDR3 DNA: TGTGCCAGCAGCGAGGGGGGTAATCAGCCCCAGCATTTT; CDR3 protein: CASSEGGNQPQHF
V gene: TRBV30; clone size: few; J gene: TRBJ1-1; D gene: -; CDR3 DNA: TGTGCCTGGGGGAACGCGGAGATGAACACTGAAGCTTTCTTT; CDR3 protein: CAWGNAEMNTEAFF
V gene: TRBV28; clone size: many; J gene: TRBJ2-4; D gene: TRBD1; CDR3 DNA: TGTGCCAGCAGCTTGACAGGGGGGAACATTCAGTACTTC; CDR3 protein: CASSLTGGNIQYF
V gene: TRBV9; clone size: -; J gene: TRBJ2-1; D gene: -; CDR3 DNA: TGTGCCAGCAGCCGAGCACCACGGGAGCCGATGAATGAGCAGTTCTTC; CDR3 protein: CASSRAPREPMNEQFF
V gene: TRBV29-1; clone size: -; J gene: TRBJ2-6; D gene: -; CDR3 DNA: TGCAGCGTTGAGTGGGAGGTTGGGGCCAACGTCCTGACTTTC; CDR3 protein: CSVEWEVGANVLTF
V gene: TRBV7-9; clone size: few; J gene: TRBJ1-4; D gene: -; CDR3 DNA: TGTGCCAGCAGCTCCGAACAGAATCCCTTCTTCGCAACTAATGAAAAACTGTTTTTT; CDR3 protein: CASSSEQNPFFATNEKLFF
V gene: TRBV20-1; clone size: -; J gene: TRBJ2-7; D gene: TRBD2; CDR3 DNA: TGCAGTGCTCCCACCCTAGCGGGAGGATCCTACGAGCAGTACTTC; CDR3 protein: CSAPTLAGGSYEQYF
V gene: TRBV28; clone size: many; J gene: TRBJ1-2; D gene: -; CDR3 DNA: TGTGCCAGCAGTTTAGAAAGCGGAAACTATGGCTACACCTTC; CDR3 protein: CASSLESGNYGYTF
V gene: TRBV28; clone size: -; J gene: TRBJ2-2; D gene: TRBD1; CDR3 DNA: TGTGCCAGCAGGACTACAGGGGTCCAGGACACCGGGGAGCTGTTTTTT; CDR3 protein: CASRTTGVQDTGELFF
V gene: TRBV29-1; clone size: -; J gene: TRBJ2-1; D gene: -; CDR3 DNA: TGCAGCTCTGGCGGGATCGAAGAGCAGTTCTTC; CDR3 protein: CSSGGIEEQFF
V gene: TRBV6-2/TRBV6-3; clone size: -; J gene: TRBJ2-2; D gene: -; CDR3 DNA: TGTGCCAGCAGTTACAACTCTAGAGGGAGCGGGGAGCTGTTTTTT; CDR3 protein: CASSYNSRGSGELFF
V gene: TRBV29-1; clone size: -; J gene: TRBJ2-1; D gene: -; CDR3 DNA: TGCAGCGTCCTAAGGGGGGACCTCTACAATGAGCAGTTCTTC; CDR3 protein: CSVLRGDLYNEQFF
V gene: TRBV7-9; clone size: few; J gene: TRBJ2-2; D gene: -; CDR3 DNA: TGTGCCAGCAGCTTAGCGGTCTCCACTAGTACCGGGGAGCTGTTTTTT; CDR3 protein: CASSLAVSTSTGELFF
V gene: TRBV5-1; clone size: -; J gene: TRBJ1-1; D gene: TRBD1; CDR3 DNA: TGCGCCAGCAGCCGGGACAGTCAAAAGAACACTGAAGCTTTCTTT; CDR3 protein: CASSRDSQKNTEAFF
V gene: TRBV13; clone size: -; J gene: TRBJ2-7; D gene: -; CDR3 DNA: TGTGCCAGCAGCGCGGGACGGGACTCCTACGAGCAGTACTTC; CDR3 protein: CASSAGRDSYEQYF
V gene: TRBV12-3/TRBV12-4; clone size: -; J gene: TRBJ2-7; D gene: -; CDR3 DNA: TGTGCCAGCAGTTTAAGGCGGCTATTTCCCTACGAGCAGTACTTC; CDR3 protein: CASSLRRLFPYEQYF
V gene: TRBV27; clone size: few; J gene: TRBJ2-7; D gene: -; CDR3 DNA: TGTGCCAGCAGTTTAGGGAGGGACAACGAGCAGTACTTC; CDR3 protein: CASSLGRDNEQYF
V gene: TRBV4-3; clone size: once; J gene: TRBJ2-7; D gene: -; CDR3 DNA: TGCGCCAGCAGCCAAGATACGGGACGATACGAGCAGTACTTC; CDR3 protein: CASSQDTGRYEQYF
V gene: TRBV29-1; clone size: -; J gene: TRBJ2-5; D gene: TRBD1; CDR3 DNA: TGCAGCGATGAGACCCGGGACAGGATCCAAGAGACCCAGTACTTC; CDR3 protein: CSDETRDRIQETQYF
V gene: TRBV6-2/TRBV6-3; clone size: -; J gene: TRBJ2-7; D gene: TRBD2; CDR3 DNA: TGTGCCAGCAGTTACTCGAATGTCGAGCGGGAAGAACTTGCCTACGAGCAGTACTTC; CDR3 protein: CASSYSNVEREELAYEQYF
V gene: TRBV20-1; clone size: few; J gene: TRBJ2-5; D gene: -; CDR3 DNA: TGCAGTGCTAGAGACCATCTCGACAGCTCGCAAGAGACCCAGTACTTC; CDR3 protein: CSARDHLDSSQETQYF
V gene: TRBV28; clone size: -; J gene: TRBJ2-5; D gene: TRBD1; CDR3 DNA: TGTGCCAGCCGCAGACAGGGCCAAGAGACCCAGTACTTC; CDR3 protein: CASRRQGQETQYF
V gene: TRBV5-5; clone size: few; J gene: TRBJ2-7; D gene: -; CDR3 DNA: TGTGCCAGCAGCGCCGATCCGGGATACAGCTCCTACGAGCAGTACTTC; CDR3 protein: CASSADPGYSSYEQYF